These T cell receptor beta chains were read from a single sample in a study of blood T cells in healthy people across ages. TCRdb called the 5' RACE reads again in MiXCR, with one record for every CDR3 protein. In the table there are hundreds of thousands of distinct CDR3 sequences, about 30% of which are singletons. What was sequenced was blood. These receptors were obtained from a woman older than 75 in good health. CDR3s include the opening cysteine and the closing phenylalanine or tryptophan.

V gene: TRBV20-1
J gene: TRBJ1-2
CDR3 protein: CSAAGQGYGYTF

V gene: TRBV7-9
J gene: TRBJ1-2
CDR3 protein: CASSLKGAIIYGYTF

V gene: TRBV5-1
J gene: TRBJ1-1
CDR3 protein: CASSLGSQMNTEAFF

V gene: TRBV20-1
J gene: TRBJ1-2
CDR3 protein: CSARVRDRGNYGYTF

V gene: TRBV11-2
J gene: TRBJ2-5
CDR3 protein: CASSNRMGDRETQYF

V gene: TRBV5-6
J gene: TRBJ2-7
CDR3 protein: CASSLAMDRGSYEQYF

V gene: TRBV20-1
J gene: TRBJ1-4
CDR3 protein: CGASPRGARTGMDEKLFF

V gene: TRBV6-1
J gene: TRBJ2-7
CDR3 protein: CASTDGAYEQYF

V gene: TRBV5-5
J gene: TRBJ2-4
CDR3 protein: CASSRSRQGADIQYF

V gene: TRBV7-2
J gene: TRBJ2-5
CDR3 protein: CASSGTEETQYF

V gene: TRBV5-1
J gene: TRBJ1-6
CDR3 protein: CASSLGQDYSPLHF

V gene: TRBV11-3
J gene: TRBJ2-3
CDR3 protein: CASSSGTSFTDAQYF

V gene: TRBV3-1
J gene: TRBJ2-5
CDR3 protein: CASSRLNGGTGETQYF

V gene: TRBV2
J gene: TRBJ1-2
CDR3 protein: CASGQGMRGYTF

V gene: TRBV7-2
J gene: TRBJ2-3
CDR3 protein: CASSPGTSGGAHTQYF

V gene: TRBV20-1
J gene: TRBJ2-1
CDR3 protein: CSARDSKRAGGNSYNEQFF

V gene: TRBV5-1
J gene: TRBJ1-2
CDR3 protein: CASSLEGQGDGYTF